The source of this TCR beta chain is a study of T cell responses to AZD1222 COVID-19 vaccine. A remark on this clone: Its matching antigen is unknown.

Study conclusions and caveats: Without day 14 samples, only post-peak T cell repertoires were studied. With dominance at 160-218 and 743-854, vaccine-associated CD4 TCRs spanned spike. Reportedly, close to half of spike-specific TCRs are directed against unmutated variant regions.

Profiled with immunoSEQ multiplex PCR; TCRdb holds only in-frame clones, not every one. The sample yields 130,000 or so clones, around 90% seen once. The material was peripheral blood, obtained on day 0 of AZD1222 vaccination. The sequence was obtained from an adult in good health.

The DNA of the CDR3 is TGTGCTGTACAGGGGGCCCTAAACACTGAAGCTTTCTTT. Protein sequence: CAVQGALNTEAFF. The chain has TRBV6-5 and TRBJ1-1; 9 positions agree with TRBD1. The germline CDR1 and CDR2 sequences are MNHEY and SVGAGI. The CDR3 length is 13 residues.